The 22 T cell receptor beta chains below all came from one sample that was sequenced in a study of regulatory T cells in long-lasting Graves disease. As to time point: newly diagnosed GD, antithyroid drugs for less than 3 months. RNA isolated from PBMCs was used to make the TCR library. The authors built TCR beta libraries using iRepertoire HTBI primers and Arm-PCR of CDR3 regions. Using its own MiXCR run on the multiplex PCR reads, TCRdb lists one record per CDR3 protein. The table lists about 380,000 distinct CDR3 sequences, 15% to 18% of them singletons. The sequences come from peripheral blood mononuclear cells (PBMCs), collected at new diagnosis, from a patient treated with antithyroid drugs. These receptors were taken from a female donor with Graves disease.

This clonotype was seen repeatedly, ten times or more. This chain links TRBV10-2 with TRBJ2-5, with 10 bases matching TRBD2. Trimming removed 4 bases from V and 4 bases from J; junction bases left unmatched: 6. Germline V gives CDR1 WSHSY, CDR2 SAAADI. The CDR3 is made up of 15 amino acids. This chain's CDR3 is CASSARLAGVETQYF. The CDR3 nucleotides read TGCGCCAGCAGTGCCCGCCTAGCGGGAGTAGAGACCCAGTACTTC.

This clonotype was detected many times. The rearrangement links TRBV3-1 to TRBJ2-1; 9 bases are shared with TRBD2. The ends lost 1 base at V and 8 bases at J; junction bases unmatched: 3. CDR3 length equals 14 residues. Germline V lookup: CDR1 LGHDT, CDR2 YNNKEL (reference sequence). This chain's CDR3 is CASSQAAGGYEQFF. The CDR3 DNA reads TGTGCCAGCAGCCAAGCAGCGGGAGGCTATGAGCAGTTCTTC.

This clonotype was recorded many times. The chain has TRBV28 and TRBJ1-1; TRBD1 matches 7 bases. Germline CDR1 reads MDHEN; CDR2 reads SYDVKM. V was clipped by 4 bases and J by 4 bases; unmatched bases: 12. The CDR3 length is 16 residues. In DNA form, the CDR3 reads TGTGCCAGCAGTTCCACGTGGTCGGCAGGGGGCACTGAAGCTTTCTTT. This sequence encodes CASSSTWSAGGTEAFF.

This clonotype was observed at least ten times. This chain uses TRBV4-1 with TRBJ1-2; a possible D gene is TRBD1 (5 bases). Looked up from germline, CDR1 is MGHRA and CDR2 is YSYEKL. The CDR3 sequence is 16 residues long. The V end lost 2 bases, the J end lost 1 base, and 14 bases lay between the germline ends. In DNA form, the CDR3 reads TGCGCCAGCAGCCAAAACACGGGACTGATTAACTATGGCTACACCTTC. Protein: CASSQNTGLINYGYTF.

This clonotype came up many times. The V call is TRBV12-3 or TRBV12-4, the J call TRBJ1-2, with D hard to call. V was clipped by 3 bases and J by 0 bases, with 8 bases between them. The CDR3 covers 14 residues. The CDR3 bases are TGTGCCAGCAGTTTCACGGAACCTAACTATGGCTACACCTTC. This sequence encodes CASSFTEPNYGYTF.

The genes are TRBV29-1 and TRBJ2-7; tentative D call: TRBD2 (6 bases). The germline V and J ends were trimmed by 8 bases and 5 bases, with 13 bases remaining between them. The CDR3 length is 11 residues. CDR1 and CDR2 from the germline V gene are SQVTM and ANQGSEA. The CDR3 here is CSIWGVNEQYF. The CDR3 coding sequence is TGCAGCATCTGGGGGGTGAACGAGCAGTACTTC.

This clonotype was detected many times. The CDR3 nucleotides read TGTGCCAGCAGCTATGACAGGGGTGCCGAGACCCAGTACTTC. Its translation is CASSYDRGAETQYF. The chain employs TRBV7-2 and TRBJ2-5; the match to TRBD1 covers 8 bases. Per germline, CDR1 SGHTA and CDR2 FQGNSA. The CDR3 covers 14 residues. The J segment lost 5 bases and the V segment lost 4 bases, leaving 6 bases of the junction unmatched.

The V call is TRBV7-6, the J call TRBJ2-7, with 8 bases matching TRBD1. J gave up 5 bases and V 5 bases, and 20 bases lay outside the gene matches. Germline V gene data show CDR1 as SGHVS and CDR2 as FNYEAQ. This CDR3 comprises 18 residues. The CDR3 is CASSPLRRSTGAGHEQYF. The CDR3 bases are TGTGCCAGCAGCCCCCTACGTAGGTCGACAGGGGCGGGCCACGAGCAGTACTTC.

This clonotype was counted ten times or more. In DNA form, the CDR3 reads TGTGCCAGCATCCCGGGACAGGGCCTCAAGCTTAATGAAAAACTGTTTTTT. As protein: CASIPGQGLKLNEKLFF. The chain has TRBV2 and TRBJ1-4; 9 bases are a match to TRBD1. This CDR3 spans 17 amino acids. V trimming: 7 bases; J trimming: 4 bases; junction bases outside the gene matches: 13. CDR1 SNHLY and CDR2 FYNNEI come from the germline V gene.

This clonotype has at least ten counts. The CDR3: CASSDYGRKDQPQHF. CDR3 bases: TGTGCCAGCAGTGATTACGGAAGAAAGGATCAGCCCCAGCATTTT. The genes are TRBV6-1 and TRBJ1-5; D remains ambiguous. V shed 3 bases and J shed 5 bases, with 14 bases lying between them. The germline V gene encodes CDR1 MNHNS and CDR2 SASEGT. The CDR3 is 15 residues long.

Points on this clonotype: This could be a read error, since a much larger clone is one nucleotide away. This chain uses TRBV25-1 with TRBJ1-2; tentative D call: TRBD1 (6 bases). V lost 3 bases to trimming and J lost 8 bases, with 16 bases between them. Germline CDR1 is MGHDK and CDR2 is SYGVNS. CDR3 size: 14 residues. CDR3 region: CASSENGGAIGYTF. CDR3 nucleotides: TGTGCCAGCAGTGAGAACGGGGGCGCGATAGGCTACACCTTC.

This clonotype showed up many times. J is TRBJ2-7 and V is TRBV28, with 11 bases matching TRBD2. This CDR3 contains 14 residues. The germline CDR1 and CDR2 sequences are MDHEN and SYDVKM. V lost 5 bases, J lost 3 bases, and 3 bases stayed unmatched. The CDR3 sequence: CASSPGTSGYEQYF. The CDR3 bases are TGTGCCAGCAGTCCCGGGACTAGCGGCTACGAGCAGTACTTC.

This clonotype has just a few counts. The chain uses TRBV7-9 and TRBJ1-4; 9 bases agree with TRBD1. This CDR3 region has 18 residues. Germline values: CDR1 SEHNR, CDR2 FQNEAQ (reference sequence). Trimming at V came to 3 bases and at J to 5 bases, leaving 13 bases not matched to a gene. The CDR3 loop reads CASSFSGTGPGPNEKLFF. The CDR3 DNA reads as TGTGCCAGCAGCTTTAGTGGGACAGGGCCCGGCCCAAATGAAAAACTGTTTTTT. The full variable domain, rest sourced from reference TRBV7-9 and TRBJ1-4, is DTGVSQNPRHKITKRGQNVTFRCDPISEHNRLYWYRQTLGQGPEFLTYFQNEAQLEKSRLLSDRFSAERPKGSFSTLEIQRTEQGDSAMYLCASSFSGTGPGPNEKLFFGSGTQLSVL.

This clonotype was seen only a few times. This sequence joins TRBV27 and TRBJ1-6, with D perhaps matching TRBD1 (5 bases). CDR3 size: 15 residues. V shed 5 bases and J shed 5 bases, with 13 bases lying between them. Per germline, CDR1 MNHEY and CDR2 SMNVEV (reference sequence). The CDR3 loop reads CASSPNDSNNSPLHF. The CDR3 bases are TGTGCCAGCAGTCCCAATGACAGTAATAATTCACCCCTCCACTTT.

This clonotype occurred many times. The rearrangement links TRBV28 to TRBJ1-2; D is unclear. Trimming cost V 6 bases and J 5 bases, with 13 bases left between them. The germline V gene encodes CDR1 MDHEN and CDR2 SYDVKM. This CDR3 is 13 amino acids long. The CDR3 coding sequence is TGTGCCAGCAGGCCATATCTTGGGTATGGCTACACCTTC. Protein product: CASRPYLGYGYTF.

The gene calls are TRBV12-5 and TRBJ2-7; no clear D gene. Trimming cost V 5 bases and J 7 bases, with 12 bases left between them. The CDR3 is 12 residues long. The V gene's germline CDR1 is LGHNT and CDR2 FRNRAP. The CDR3 DNA sequence: TGTGCTAGTGGTCCCCTATTTAAGGAGCAGTACTTC. Residues: CASGPLFKEQYF.

This clonotype came up many times. The conserved final phenylalanine or tryptophan is absent from the CDR3, which likely points to a read error. V usage is TRBV6-2 or TRBV6-3 and J usage is TRBJ2-7; D might be TRBD2 (5 bases). This CDR3 has 14 residues. The germline gives CDR1 MNHEY, CDR2 SVGEGT. V was trimmed by 2 bases and J by 0 bases, leaving 8 bases between them. The CDR3 loop is CASSYAGDSYEQYL. In DNA form, the CDR3 reads TGTGCCAGCAGTTACGCGGGCGACTCCTACGAGCAGTACCTC.

This clonotype was seen ten or more times. The J gene is TRBJ1-2, the V gene TRBV9; D remains ambiguous. V was pared by 0 bases and J by 8 bases, with 5 bases between. CDR1 is SGDLS, CDR2 YYNGEE, per germline. The CDR3 spans 11 residues. CDR3 sequence: CASSVARGYTF. The CDR3 nucleotides read TGTGCCAGCAGCGTAGCAAGAGGCTACACCTTC.

The sample holds many counts of this clonotype. V and J are TRBV13 and TRBJ1-4, with D tentatively TRBD1 (6 bases). The V gene's germline CDR1 is PRHDT and CDR2 FYEKMQ (reference sequence). V lost 5 bases to trimming and J lost 7 bases, with 23 bases between them. This CDR3 is built from 17 residues. The CDR3 nucleotides read TGTGCCAGCAGCCCCAGACGTTCGGGGGGCGGCGGTGAAAAACTGTTTTTT. Its protein is CASSPRRSGGGGEKLFF.

This clonotype was observed many times. J is TRBJ2-3 and V is TRBV12-5; 10 nucleotides agree with TRBD2. Germline lookup yields CDR1 LGHNT and CDR2 FRNRAP. The trim removed 4 bases at V and 6 bases at J, leaving 4 bases unmatched. CDR3 length: 14 amino acids. This chain's CDR3 is CASGWSGGADTQYF. In DNA, the CDR3 is TGTGCTAGTGGTTGGAGCGGGGGGGCGGATACGCAGTATTTT.

In this sample, this clonotype turned up many times. This sequence joins TRBV7-9 and TRBJ2-5; 10 nucleotides align to TRBD2. V lost 2 bases to trimming and J lost 5 bases; unmatched junction nucleotides: 8. The CDR3 spans 16 residues. Germline CDR1 SEHNR, CDR2 FQNEAQ (reference sequence). The CDR3 DNA reads TGTGCCAGCAGCTTACACCTGACTAGCGGGCCCGAGACCCAGTACTTC. Its translation is CASSLHLTSGPETQYF. Combining the CDR3 with reference TRBV7-9 and TRBJ2-5 gives the whole variable domain DTGVSQNPRHKITKRGQNVTFRCDPISEHNRLYWYRQTLGQGPEFLTYFQNEAQLEKSRLLSDRFSAERPKGSFSTLEIQRTEQGDSAMYLCASSLHLTSGPETQYFGPGTRLLVL.

This clonotype appeared many times. V and J are TRBV28 and TRBJ2-7, with D possibly being TRBD2 (5 bases). Germline-derived CDR1 and CDR2 are MDHEN and SYDVKM. The CDR3 is 16 residues long. The ends were cut back, 3 bases at V and 2 bases at J, with 17 bases in the middle. The CDR3 DNA sequence: TGTGCCAGCAGTTTTTCATGGACGGGAACCACCTACGAGCAGTACTTC. Protein: CASSFSWTGTTYEQYF.